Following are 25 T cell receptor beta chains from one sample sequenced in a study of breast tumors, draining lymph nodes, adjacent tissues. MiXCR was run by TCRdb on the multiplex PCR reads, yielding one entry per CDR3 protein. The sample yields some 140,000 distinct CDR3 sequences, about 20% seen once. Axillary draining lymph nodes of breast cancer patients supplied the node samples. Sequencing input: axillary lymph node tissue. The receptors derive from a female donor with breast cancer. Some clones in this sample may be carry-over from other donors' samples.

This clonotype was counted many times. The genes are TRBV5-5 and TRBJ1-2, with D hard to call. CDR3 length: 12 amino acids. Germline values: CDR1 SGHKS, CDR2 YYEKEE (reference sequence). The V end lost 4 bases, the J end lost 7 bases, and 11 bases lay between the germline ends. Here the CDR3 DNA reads TGTGCCAGCAGCCCCAACTGGGGTGGCTACACCTTC. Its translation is CASSPNWGGYTF.

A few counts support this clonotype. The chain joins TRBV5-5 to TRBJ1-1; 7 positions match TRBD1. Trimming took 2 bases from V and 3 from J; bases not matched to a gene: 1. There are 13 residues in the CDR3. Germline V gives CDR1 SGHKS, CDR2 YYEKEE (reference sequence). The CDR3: CASSFQGDTEAFF. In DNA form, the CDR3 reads TGTGCCAGCAGCTTTCAGGGGGACACTGAAGCTTTCTTT. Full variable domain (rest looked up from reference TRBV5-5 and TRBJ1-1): DAGVTQSPTHLIKTRGQQVTLRCSPISGHKSVSWYQQVLGQGPQFIFQYYEKEERGRGNFPDRFSARQFPNYSSELNVNALLLGDSALYLCASSFQGDTEAFFGQGTRLTVV.

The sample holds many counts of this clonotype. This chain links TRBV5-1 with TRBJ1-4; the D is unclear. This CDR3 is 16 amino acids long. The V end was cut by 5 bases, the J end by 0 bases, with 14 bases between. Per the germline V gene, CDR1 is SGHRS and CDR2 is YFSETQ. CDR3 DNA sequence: TGCGCCAGCAGGTCTCAACTTGCCGCAACTAATGAAAAACTGTTTTTT. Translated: CASRSQLAATNEKLFF.

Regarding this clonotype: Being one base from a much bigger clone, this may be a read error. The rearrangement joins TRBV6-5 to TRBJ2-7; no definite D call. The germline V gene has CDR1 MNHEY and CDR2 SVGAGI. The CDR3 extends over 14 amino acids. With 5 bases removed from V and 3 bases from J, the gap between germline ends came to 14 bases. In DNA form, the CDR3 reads TGTGCCAGCAGTCCCCGGGTTGCCATCTACGAGCAGTACTTC. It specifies CASSPRVAIYEQYF.

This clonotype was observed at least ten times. The CDR3 nucleotides are TGTGCCAGCAGGATAACAGGTTCCGACGAGCAGTACTTC. As protein: CASRITGSDEQYF. The J gene is TRBJ2-7, the V gene TRBV6-2 or TRBV6-3; weak D call: TRBD1 (5 bases). Between the trimmed V and J ends, which lost 6 bases and 5 bases, there was a span of 14 bases. Germline V lookup: CDR1 MNHEY, CDR2 SVGEGT. CDR3 length: 13 residues.

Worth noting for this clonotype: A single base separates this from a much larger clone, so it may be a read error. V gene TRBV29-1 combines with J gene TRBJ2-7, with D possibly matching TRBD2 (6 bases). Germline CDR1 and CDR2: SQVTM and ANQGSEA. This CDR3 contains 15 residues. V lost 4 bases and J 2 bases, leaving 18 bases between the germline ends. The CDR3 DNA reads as TGCAGCGTTGCCTTCGGGCGGGGCGGAGCCTACGAGCAGTACTTC. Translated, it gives CSVAFGRGGAYEQYF.

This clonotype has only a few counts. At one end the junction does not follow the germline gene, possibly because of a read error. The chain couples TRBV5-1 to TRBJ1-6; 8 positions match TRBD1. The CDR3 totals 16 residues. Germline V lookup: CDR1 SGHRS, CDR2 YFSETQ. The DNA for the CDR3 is TGCGGCAGCAGCTCTGTTGGAGGGGACAGGTCTTCACCCCTCCACTTT. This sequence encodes CGSSSVGGDRSSPLHF.

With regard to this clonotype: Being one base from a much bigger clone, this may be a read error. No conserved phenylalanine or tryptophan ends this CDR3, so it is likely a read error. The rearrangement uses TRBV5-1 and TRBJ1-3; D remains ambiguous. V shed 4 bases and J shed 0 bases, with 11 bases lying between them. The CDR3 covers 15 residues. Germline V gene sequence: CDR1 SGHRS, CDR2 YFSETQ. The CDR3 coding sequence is TGCGCCAGCAGCCTCATGGCCGGCTCTGGAAACACCATATATTTG. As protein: CASSLMAGSGNTIYL.

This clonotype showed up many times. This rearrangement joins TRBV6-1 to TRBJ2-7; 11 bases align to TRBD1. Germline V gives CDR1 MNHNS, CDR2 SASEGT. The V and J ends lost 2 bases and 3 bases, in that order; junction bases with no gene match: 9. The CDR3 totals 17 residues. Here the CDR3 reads CASSEFGTGGIHYEQYF. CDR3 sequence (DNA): TGTGCCAGCAGTGAATTCGGGACAGGGGGAATACACTACGAGCAGTACTTC.

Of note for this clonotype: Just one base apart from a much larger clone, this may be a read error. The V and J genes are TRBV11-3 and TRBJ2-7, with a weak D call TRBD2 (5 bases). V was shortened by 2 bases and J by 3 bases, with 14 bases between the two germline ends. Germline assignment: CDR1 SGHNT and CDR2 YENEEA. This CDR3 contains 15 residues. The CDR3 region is CASSLYGNSNYEQYF. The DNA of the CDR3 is TGTGCCAGCAGCTTATACGGGAATTCGAACTACGAGCAGTACTTC.

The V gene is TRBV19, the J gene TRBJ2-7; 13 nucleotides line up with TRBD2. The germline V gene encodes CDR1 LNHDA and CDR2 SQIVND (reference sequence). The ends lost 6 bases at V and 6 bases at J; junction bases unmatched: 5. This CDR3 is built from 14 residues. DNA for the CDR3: TGTGCCAGTAGACTAGCGGGAGGGCCCGGCGAGCAGTACTTC. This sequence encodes CASRLAGGPGEQYF.

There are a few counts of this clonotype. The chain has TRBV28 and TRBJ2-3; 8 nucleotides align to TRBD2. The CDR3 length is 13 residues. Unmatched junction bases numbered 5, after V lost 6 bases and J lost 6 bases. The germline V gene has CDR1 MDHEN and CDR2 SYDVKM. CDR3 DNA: TGTGCCAGCAGGCAGTCGGGAGGGGATACGCAGTATTTT. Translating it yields CASRQSGGDTQYF. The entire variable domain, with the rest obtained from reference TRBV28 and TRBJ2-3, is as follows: DVKVTQSSRYLVKRTGEKVFLECVQDMDHENMFWYRQDPGLGLRLIYFSYDVKMKEKGDIPEGYSVSREKKERFSLILESASTNQTSMYLCASRQSGGDTQYFGPGTRLTVL.

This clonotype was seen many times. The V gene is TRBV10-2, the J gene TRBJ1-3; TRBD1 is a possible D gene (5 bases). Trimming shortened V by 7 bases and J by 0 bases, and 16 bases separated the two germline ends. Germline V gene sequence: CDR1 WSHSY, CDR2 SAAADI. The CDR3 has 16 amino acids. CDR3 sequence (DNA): TGCGCCAGCATGAGACCCCAGGGTAACTCTGGAAACACCATATATTTT. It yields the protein CASMRPQGNSGNTIYF.

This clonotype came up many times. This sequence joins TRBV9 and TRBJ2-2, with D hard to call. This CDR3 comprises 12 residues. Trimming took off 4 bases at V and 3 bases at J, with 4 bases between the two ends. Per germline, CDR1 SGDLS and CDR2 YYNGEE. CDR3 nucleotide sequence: TGTGCCAGCAGCTCCCACACCGGGGAGCTGTTTTTT. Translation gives CASSSHTGELFF.

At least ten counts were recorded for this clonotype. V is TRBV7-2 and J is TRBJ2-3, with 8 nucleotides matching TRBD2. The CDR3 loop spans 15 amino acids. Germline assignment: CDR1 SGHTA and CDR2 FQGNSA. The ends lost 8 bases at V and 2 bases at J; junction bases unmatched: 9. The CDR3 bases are TGTGCCAGCTCCCAAGCGGGAGTCTTCACAGATACGCAGTATTTT. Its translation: CASSQAGVFTDTQYF.

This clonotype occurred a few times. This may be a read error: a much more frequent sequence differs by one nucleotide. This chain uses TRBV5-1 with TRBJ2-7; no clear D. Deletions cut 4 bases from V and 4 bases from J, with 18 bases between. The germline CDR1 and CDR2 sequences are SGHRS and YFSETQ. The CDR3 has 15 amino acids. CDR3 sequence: CASSVPGRASYEQYF. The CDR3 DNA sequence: TGCGCCAGCAGCGTTCCAGGACGGGCGTCATACGAGCAGTACTTC. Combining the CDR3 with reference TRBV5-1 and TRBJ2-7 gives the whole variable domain KAGVTQTPRYLIKTRGQQVTLSCSPISGHRSVSWYQQTPGQGLQFLFEYFSETQRNKGNFPGRFSGRQFSNSRSEMNVSTLELGDSALYLCASSVPGRASYEQYFGPGTRLTVT.

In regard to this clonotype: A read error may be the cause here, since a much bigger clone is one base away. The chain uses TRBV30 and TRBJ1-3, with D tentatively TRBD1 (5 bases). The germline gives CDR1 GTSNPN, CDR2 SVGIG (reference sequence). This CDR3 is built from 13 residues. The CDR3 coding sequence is TGTGCCTGGAGCGGGGACTCTGGAAACGCCATATATTTT. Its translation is CAWSGDSGNAIYF.

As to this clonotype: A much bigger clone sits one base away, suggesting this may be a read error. The CDR3 DNA sequence: TGTGCCTGGAAAGGAGTAAATCACAATGAGCAGTTCTTC. It translates to CAWKGVNHNEQFF. The chain carries TRBV30 and TRBJ2-1, with D uncertain. The V end lost 4 bases, the J end lost 5 bases, and 12 bases lay between the germline ends. The CDR3 is 13 residues long. The germline gives CDR1 GTSNPN, CDR2 SVGIG (reference sequence).

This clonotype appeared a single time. Written as DNA, the CDR3 is TGTGCCTGGAAACCCGGGGGGGGCACTGAAGCTTTCTTT. The encoded protein is CAWKPGGGTEAFF. The gene calls are TRBV30 and TRBJ1-1; D perhaps matches TRBD1 (5 bases). Germline V gene data show CDR1 as GTSNPN and CDR2 as SVGIG (reference sequence). The CDR3 loop spans 13 amino acids. V dropped 4 bases and J dropped 4 bases, with 13 bases sitting between them.

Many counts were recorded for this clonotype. The CDR3 DNA sequence: TGTGCCAGCAGATCAGGTTCCACCGGGGAGCTGTTTTTT. Protein product: CASRSGSTGELFF. The chain joins TRBV7-3 to TRBJ2-2; D is ambiguous. The V gene's germline CDR1 is SGHTA and CDR2 FQGTGA. With 6 bases removed from V and 4 bases from J, the gap between germline ends came to 9 bases. CDR3 length equals 13 residues.

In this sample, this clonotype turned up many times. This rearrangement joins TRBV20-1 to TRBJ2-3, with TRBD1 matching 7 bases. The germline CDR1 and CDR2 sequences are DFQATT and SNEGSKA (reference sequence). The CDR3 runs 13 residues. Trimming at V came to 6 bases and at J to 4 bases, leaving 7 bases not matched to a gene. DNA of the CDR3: TGCAGTGCGATACGACAGGGTCCAGATACGCAGTATTTT. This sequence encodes CSAIRQGPDTQYF.

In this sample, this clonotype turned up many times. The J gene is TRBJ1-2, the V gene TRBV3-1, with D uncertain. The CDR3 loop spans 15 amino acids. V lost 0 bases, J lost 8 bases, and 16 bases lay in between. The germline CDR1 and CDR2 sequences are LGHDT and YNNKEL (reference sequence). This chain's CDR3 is CASSQDYSLPGGYTF. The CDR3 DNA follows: TGTGCCAGCAGCCAAGATTACTCCCTACCTGGAGGCTACACCTTC.

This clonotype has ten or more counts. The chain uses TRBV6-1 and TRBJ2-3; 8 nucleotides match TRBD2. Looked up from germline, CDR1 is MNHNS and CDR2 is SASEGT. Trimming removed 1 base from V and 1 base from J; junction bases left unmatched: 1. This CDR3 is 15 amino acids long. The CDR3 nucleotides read TGTGCCAGCAGTGAAGTGCGGGGGGGCACAGATACGCAGTATTTT. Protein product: CASSEVRGGTDTQYF.

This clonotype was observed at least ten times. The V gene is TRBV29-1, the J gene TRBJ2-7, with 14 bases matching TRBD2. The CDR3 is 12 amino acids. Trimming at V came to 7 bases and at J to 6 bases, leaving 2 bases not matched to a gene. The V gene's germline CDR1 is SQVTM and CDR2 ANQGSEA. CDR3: CSGGLAGGEQYF. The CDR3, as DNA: TGCAGCGGCGGACTAGCGGGAGGCGAGCAGTACTTC.

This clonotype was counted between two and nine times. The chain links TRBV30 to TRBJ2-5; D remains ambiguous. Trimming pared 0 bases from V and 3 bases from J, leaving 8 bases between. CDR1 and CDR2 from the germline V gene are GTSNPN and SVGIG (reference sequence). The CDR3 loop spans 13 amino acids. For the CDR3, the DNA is TGTGCCTGGAGTGTAGGGCCGGAAGAGACCCAGTACTTC. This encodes CAWSVGPEETQYF.